This TCR beta chain appears in the sequencing data of a study of blood T cell repertoires in COVID-19. Study-wide background: The United States, Italy and Spain provided the acute and convalescent COVID-19 samples. PBMCs, B-cell-depleted T cells, or T cells were the source of the cDNA or gDNA that made up the material.

Deletions cut 1 base from V and 0 bases from J, with 8 bases between. The CDR3 contains 15 residues. Germline CDR1 reads SGHAT; CDR2 reads FQNNGV. In the authors' methods: Reference gene primer amplification yielded estimated nucleated cell counts. Assay used: immunoSEQ multiplex PCR; TCRdb lists only in-frame clones, some missing. V and J calls and clone size are as listed in that table; D and trimming were resolved from the DNA. This table has 120,000 to 150,000 clones, 80% to 90% appearing once. The rearrangement uses TRBV11-2 and TRBJ2-3; tentatively, D is TRBD2 (5 bases). Material: peripheral blood. The sequence was collected from a man over 45 who had recovered from COVID-19. CDR3 DNA sequence: TGTGCCAGCAGCTTAGCGGGGATAAGCACAGATACGCAGTATTTT. It specifies CASSLAGISTDTQYF.